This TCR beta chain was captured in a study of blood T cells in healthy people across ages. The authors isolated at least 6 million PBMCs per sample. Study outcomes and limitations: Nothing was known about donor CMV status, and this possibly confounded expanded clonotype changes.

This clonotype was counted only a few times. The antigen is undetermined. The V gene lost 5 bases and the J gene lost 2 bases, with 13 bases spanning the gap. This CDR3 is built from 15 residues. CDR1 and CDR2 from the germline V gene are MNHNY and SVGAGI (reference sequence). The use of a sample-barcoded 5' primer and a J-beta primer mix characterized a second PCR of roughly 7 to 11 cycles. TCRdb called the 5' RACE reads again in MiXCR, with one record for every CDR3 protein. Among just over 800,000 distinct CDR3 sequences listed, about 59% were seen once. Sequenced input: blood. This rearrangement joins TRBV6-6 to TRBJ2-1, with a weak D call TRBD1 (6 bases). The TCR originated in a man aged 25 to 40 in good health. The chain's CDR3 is CASSPSGATYNEQFF. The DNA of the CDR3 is TGTGCCAGCAGTCCCTCAGGGGCTACCTACAATGAGCAGTTCTTC.